Below, one T cell receptor beta chain is given with its context. Its antigen is unknown. An approximately 210 ng quantity of DNA, tens of thousands of T cell genomes, went into the sorted-subset replicate PCRs. Assay used: immunoSEQ multiplex PCR; TCRdb lists only in-frame clones, some missing. This sample has about 2,500,000 clones; roughly nine tenths occur once, and the top ten carry over 0.12%. The data are from a study of shared clonotypes between healthy human individuals. Broader study findings: Generation probabilities of non-shared clonotypes were lower (relative to those shared by all four donors). It was only blood that was sampled, and tissue repertoires likely differ.

This CDR3 is built from 13 residues. The germline gives CDR1 GTSNPN, CDR2 SVGIG (reference sequence). The V end was cut by 2 bases, the J end by 3 bases, with 11 bases between. Sequencing was performed on naive CD4+ T cells sorted from blood. Subset of the sample: CD45RA+ positively selected. The chain has TRBV30 and TRBJ2-7; D is unresolved. The receptor was derived from a man between 18 and 35 years old in good health. The CDR3: CAWSRGSNYEQYF. CDR3 nucleotide sequence: TGTGCCTGGAGTCGAGGCTCGAACTACGAGCAGTACTTC.